The 13 T cell receptor beta chains given below trace back to one sample, sequenced in a study of regulatory T cells in long-lasting Graves disease. Arm-PCR of CDR3 regions and iRepertoire HTBI primers were used to build TCR beta libraries. A single record per CDR3 protein comes from TCRdb applying MiXCR to the multiplex PCR reads. Of some 560,000 distinct CDR3 sequences detected, 15% to 20% appear once; the ten largest clones hold 20% to 30%. The time point: newly diagnosed GD, antithyroid drugs for less than 3 months. PBMC RNA served as the TCR library source. The data were also submitted as part of a second study, on T cells in Graves' hyperthyroidism and ophthalmopathy.

Sequenced here: peripheral blood mononuclear cells (PBMCs), sampled at new diagnosis, from a patient treated with antithyroid drugs. These receptors all come from a woman aged 35-65 years with Graves disease.

V usage is TRBV27 and J usage is TRBJ2-4; D uncertain. Germline V gene lookup returns CDR1 MNHEY and CDR2 SMNVEV (reference sequence). The CDR3 sequence is 14 residues long. Trimming pared 3 bases from V and 7 bases from J, leaving 13 bases between. CDR3 amino acids: CASSLSRTGNIQYF. The CDR3 DNA reads as TGTGCCAGCAGTTTGAGCAGGACGGGTAACATTCAGTACTTC.

This chain joins TRBV20-1 and TRBJ2-5; 8 bases line up with TRBD2. Germline CDR1 is DFQATT and CDR2 is SNEGSKA (reference sequence). Germline trimming cut 6 bases from V and 3 bases from J; bases unmatched to any gene: 9. The CDR3 contains 14 residues. In nucleotides, the CDR3 is TGCAGTGCCCAGGCCCTTAGCGGGGAAGAGACCCAGTACTTC. As protein: CSAQALSGEETQYF.

The sample holds many counts of this clonotype. This chain uses TRBV7-3 with TRBJ1-2; no firm D call. The germline gives CDR1 SGHTA, CDR2 FQGTGA. The CDR3 consists of 13 residues. V lost 3 bases and J 0 bases, leaving 5 bases between the germline ends. CDR3 residues: CASSFHANYGYTF. The CDR3 DNA is TGTGCCAGCAGCTTTCATGCTAACTATGGCTACACCTTC.

This clonotype has only a few counts. The chain has TRBV20-1 and TRBJ2-7; D is perhaps TRBD2 (5 bases). CDR1 DFQATT and CDR2 SNEGSKA come from the germline V gene (reference sequence). The V end was cut by 5 bases, the J end by 7 bases, with 18 bases between. This CDR3 comprises 13 residues. The CDR3 here is CSAERGSRREQYF. In DNA, the CDR3 is TGCAGTGCTGAACGGGGTTCTCGGCGGGAGCAGTACTTC.

This clonotype was observed at least ten times. This chain uses TRBV6-5 with TRBJ1-1; a weak D match, TRBD1 (5 bases). This CDR3 spans 15 amino acids. Germline CDR1 and CDR2: MNHEY and SVGAGI. V lost 2 bases and J 7 bases, leaving 17 bases between the germline ends. CDR3 sequence: CASSYKGGGLGEAFF. Here the CDR3 DNA reads TGTGCCAGCAGTTACAAGGGTGGGGGGTTAGGTGAAGCTTTCTTT.

This clonotype showed up many times. The V gene is TRBV20-1, the J gene TRBJ2-1; maybe TRBD2 (5 bases). The CDR3 has 15 residues. The V end lost 0 bases, the J end lost 2 bases, and 11 bases lay between the germline ends. Germline V lookup: CDR1 DFQATT, CDR2 SNEGSKA (reference sequence). The CDR3 nucleotides are TGCAGTGCTAGAGATGTCGACTACCCCTACAATGAGCAGTTCTTC. Translated, it gives CSARDVDYPYNEQFF.

Regarding this clonotype: One base away lies a much larger clone, so this may be a sequencing read error. V usage is TRBV6-4 and J usage is TRBJ2-7; no reliable D call. Per germline, CDR1 MRHNA and CDR2 SNTAGT. The CDR3 is 16 amino acids. Trimming took 3 bases from V and 0 from J, leaving 15 bases between them. The CDR3 DNA reads as TGTGCCAGCAGTGAAGATGAAGAGGCGAGCTCCTACGAGCAGTACTTC. It encodes CASSEDEEASSYEQYF.

The chain recombines TRBV3-1 with TRBJ2-1, with TRBD2 matching 11 bases. The germline V gene has CDR1 LGHDT and CDR2 YNNKEL (reference sequence). The CDR3 consists of 19 residues. V was pared by 3 bases and J by 3 bases, with 13 bases of the junction left unmatched. CDR3 amino acids: CASSQGAPVAGGRYNEQFF. Here the CDR3 DNA reads TGTGCCAGCAGCCAGGGAGCACCCGTAGCGGGGGGGCGCTACAATGAGCAGTTCTTC.

This chain uses TRBV7-9 with TRBJ1-3; a possible D gene is TRBD1 (5 bases). Trimming pared 5 bases from V and 0 bases from J, leaving 11 bases between. The CDR3 length is 15 residues. CDR1 and CDR2 (germline): SEHNR, FQNEAQ (reference sequence). CDR3 nucleotides: TGTGCCAGCAGCGCCTCAGGGAGCTCTGGAAACACCATATATTTT. Protein sequence: CASSASGSSGNTIYF.

This clonotype was observed a few times. V is TRBV10-3 and J is TRBJ1-1, with 8 bases matching TRBD1. V dropped 7 bases and J dropped 1; count of bases not matched to a gene: 5. Germline CDR1 reads ENHRY; CDR2 reads SYGVKD. The CDR3 extends over 14 amino acids. CDR3 protein: CAIKRQGKNTEAFF. The CDR3 DNA follows: TGTGCCATCAAAAGACAGGGGAAGAACACTGAAGCTTTCTTT.

This clonotype was counted many times. The rearrangement joins TRBV7-2 to TRBJ2-5; D gene unclear. Germline CDR1 reads SGHTA; CDR2 reads FQGNSA. V lost 1 base to trimming and J lost 5 bases, with 17 bases between them. The CDR3 has 16 residues. The chain's CDR3 is CASSLGMGGRRETQYF. CDR3 bases: TGTGCCAGCAGCTTAGGAATGGGCGGTAGGCGGGAGACCCAGTACTTC.

The CDR3 spells CASSQDLRGRDEQYF. The CDR3 DNA sequence: TGTGCCAGCAGCCAAGATTTAAGGGGTCGGGACGAGCAGTACTTC. The rearrangement uses TRBV3-1 and TRBJ2-7; weak D call: TRBD1 (5 bases). Germline V lookup: CDR1 LGHDT, CDR2 YNNKEL (reference sequence). V gave up 0 bases and J gave up 5 bases, with 14 bases separating them. The CDR3 totals 15 residues.

This clonotype was detected ten times or more. The chain has TRBV2 and TRBJ2-1; D remains ambiguous. V was clipped by 3 bases and J by 7 bases, with 13 bases between them. This CDR3 comprises 14 residues. CDR1 and CDR2 from the germline V gene are SNHLY and FYNNEI. CDR3 sequence: CASSDRLGRNEQFF. CDR3 coding DNA: TGTGCCAGCAGTGACAGGTTGGGCCGAAATGAGCAGTTCTTC.